This TCR beta chain was sequenced in a study of beta chain features in type 1 diabetes. Study-wide points: A pattern of fewer insertions and more deletions at VDJ junctions was seen in type 1 diabetes patients. Among all four CD4+ subsets, Type 1 diabetes patients had TCRB CDR3s that were moderately but significantly shorter. Patients showed naive, central memory and Treg TCRB repertoires that appeared more similar than those of healthy donors.

The study reverse transcribed the entire isolated RNA, so it sequenced expressed TCRB transcripts. An average roughly 3.3 million reads came from naive, central memory and regulatory T cell samples. Produced via immunoSEQ multiplex PCR; TCRdb's table is partial and in-frame only. The top ten hold about 0.02% of the sample, which has 200,000 to 300,000 clones, around 13% seen once. CD45RO/CCR7/CD25/CD127/CD95/CD27 staining was used to isolate CD4+ naive, central memory, regulatory and stem cell-like memory cells by sorting. This clone was found a few times. Its target is not known. Trimming removed 0 bases from V and 9 bases from J, with 18 bases in between. CDR3 length: 15 amino acids. Germline V lookup: CDR1 SEHNR, CDR2 FQNEAQ (reference sequence).

The origin of this receptor is a young man with type 1 diabetes. The chain uses TRBV7-9 and TRBJ2-7; D unclear. The source material was naive CD4+ T cells from blood. The CDR3 DNA follows: TGTGCCAGCAGCTTAGCGGCCAAAGGAACAACGGGGCAGTACTTC. Its translation: CASSLAAKGTTGQYF.